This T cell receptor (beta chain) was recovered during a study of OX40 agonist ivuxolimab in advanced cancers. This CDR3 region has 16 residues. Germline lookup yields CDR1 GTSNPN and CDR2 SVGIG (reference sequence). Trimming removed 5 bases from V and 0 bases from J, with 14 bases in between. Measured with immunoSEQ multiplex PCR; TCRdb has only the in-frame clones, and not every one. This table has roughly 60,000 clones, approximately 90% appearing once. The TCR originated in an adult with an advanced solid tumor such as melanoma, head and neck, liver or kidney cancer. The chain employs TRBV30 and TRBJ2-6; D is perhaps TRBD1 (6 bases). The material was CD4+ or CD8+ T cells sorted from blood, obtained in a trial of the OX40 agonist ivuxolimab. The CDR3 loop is CAWSRTASSGANVLTF. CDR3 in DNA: TGTGCCTGGTCAAGGACAGCTTCCTCTGGGGCCAACGTCCTGACTTTC.